The 5 T cell receptor beta chains given below trace back to one sample, sequenced in a study of identifying expanded T cells in peripheral blood. This table comes from immunoSEQ multiplex PCR, and its TCRdb copy is limited to in-frame clones, with some not included. The sample yields 85,000 to 120,000 clones, approximately 89% seen once. Sequencing was carried out using blood. The receptors were gathered from a person aged 18 to 75 in good health.

Notes on this clone: Other DNA sequences within the sample encode an identical CDR3. V usage is TRBV9 and J usage is TRBJ2-6; D is perhaps TRBD2 (5 bases). The V end was cut by 3 bases, the J end by 0 bases, with 7 bases between. CDR1 and CDR2 from the germline V gene are SGDLS and YYNGEE. The CDR3 is made up of 15 amino acids. The CDR3 DNA sequence: TGTGCCAGCAGCGCGGGGAGCTCTGGGGCCAACGTCCTGACTTTC. Residues: CASSAGSSGANVLTF.

This clone has a single count. The rearrangement joins TRBV5-1 to TRBJ2-3; D may be TRBD1 or TRBD2 (5 bases each). V was trimmed by 2 bases and J by 4 bases, leaving 14 bases between them. This CDR3 contains 15 residues. Germline assignment: CDR1 SGHRS and CDR2 YFSETQ. DNA of the CDR3: TGCGCCAGCAGCTTTTCGGGGCTAGCCGCAGATACGCAGTATTTT. Its protein product is CASSFSGLAADTQYF.

Only one count was recorded for this clone. The chain combines TRBV6-4 with TRBJ2-3; 7 bases fit TRBD2. Germline V gene lookup returns CDR1 MRHNA and CDR2 SNTAGT. Trimming at V came to 5 bases and at J to 3 bases, leaving 5 bases not matched to a gene. This CDR3 comprises 14 residues. CDR3 in amino acids: CASSPTSATDTQYF. As DNA, the CDR3 is TGTGCCAGCAGTCCAACTAGCGCTACAGATACGCAGTATTTT.

V gene TRBV19 combines with J gene TRBJ1-5; possibly TRBD1 for D (6 bases). This CDR3 spans 13 amino acids. Deletions cut 6 bases from V and 4 bases from J, with 10 bases between. Germline V gene sequence: CDR1 LNHDA, CDR2 SQIVND (reference sequence). CDR3: CASRRTDNQPQHF. CDR3 bases: TGTGCCAGTAGAAGGACAGATAATCAGCCCCAGCATTTT.

The chain links TRBV2 to TRBJ2-5, with TRBD2 matching over 11 bases. The V gene end was trimmed by 4 bases and the J gene end by 4 bases; junction bases not matched to a gene: 5. Germline assignment: CDR1 SNHLY and CDR2 FYNNEI. The CDR3 loop spans 15 amino acids. This CDR3 is CASSGTSGWSETQYF. In nucleotides, the CDR3 is TGTGCCAGCAGTGGGACTAGCGGGTGGTCAGAGACCCAGTACTTC.